The entry below describes one TCR beta chain. Its antigen is currently unknown. The record originates from a study of graft-versus-host responses after intestinal transplantation. Study-wide context: Multivisceral, liver-intestinal, or isolated intestinal transplants were received by the recipients. Recipients across the board were started on anti-thymocyte globulin induction, then kept on tacrolimus and steroids for two to four years.

CDR3 length: 12 residues. Trimming pared 3 bases from V and 6 bases from J, leaving 6 bases between. CDR1 and CDR2 from the germline V gene are MNHNY and SVGAGI (reference sequence). Study results and limitations: Declines in HvG clones occurring early post-transplant were associated with peak circulating GvH clone levels. The marrow of recipients harbored GvH clones, and ileum or blood showed some of them first.

Repertoires were generated with immunoSEQ multiplex PCR, while TCRdb's copy carries only in-frame clones and drops some. The top ten hold roughly 0.24% of the sample, which has around 100,000 clones, approximately 90% seen once. The TCR sequence derives from a human donor who was the organ donor for an intestinal transplant. This chain joins TRBV6-6 and TRBJ2-1, with no clear D. Sequences were derived from unstimulated CD4+ T cells sorted from spleen or lymph node cells, sampled before transplant. CDR3 coding DNA: TGTGCCAGCAGTTATACCCCCAATGAGCAGTTCTTC. As protein: CASSYTPNEQFF.